This T cell receptor beta chain is from a study of cytomegalovirus exposure and HLA in healthy donors. Findings of the study overall: For most TCR beta V segments, an earlier analysis put the productive rate at about 90% or about 30% of the time. The availability of immune exposure information extended only to CMV serostatus. The later analysis indicated that the majority of CMV-associated TCR beta chains appeared HLA-restricted.

Trimming cost V 4 bases and J 2 bases; bases outside gene matches: 5. From germline, CDR1 is MDHEN and CDR2 SYDVKM. The CDR3 runs 17 residues. PCR used 60 Vbeta primers and 13 Jbeta primers. Sequenced by immunoSEQ multiplex PCR; TCRdb stores in-frame clones only, minus some. The sample holds some 130,000 clones, about four fifths seen once. A remark on this clone: Its antigen is not identified.

Sample: PBMCs. This clonotype was obtained from a man between 25 and 39 years old in good health. The chain is built from TRBV28 and TRBJ2-6; 10 positions agree with TRBD1. The CDR3 DNA reads TGTGCCAGCAGTTCAGGACAGGGGGAAGCTGGGGCCAACGTCCTGACTTTC. Translating it yields CASSSGQGEAGANVLTF.